The 2 T cell receptor beta chains below come from one sample, sequenced in a study of blood T cell repertoires in COVID-19. Sequencing used immunoSEQ multiplex PCR; TCRdb keeps in-frame clones, though not all of them. This table has fewer than 150,000 clones, approximately 90% appearing once. Source material: peripheral blood. The receptors here all came from a woman aged 70-85 years who had recovered from COVID-19.

The rearrangement joins TRBV5-6 to TRBJ2-1; 11 bases are a match to TRBD2. Germline V lookup: CDR1 SGHDT, CDR2 YYEEEE. This CDR3 comprises 17 residues. After removal of 0 bases from V and 5 bases from J, the junction contained 7 bases not matched to a gene. The CDR3 loop is CASSLAILAGVNNEQFF. DNA for the CDR3: TGTGCCAGCAGCTTGGCGATACTAGCGGGAGTCAACAATGAGCAGTTCTTC.

The genes are TRBV19 and TRBJ2-1; 7 bases agree with TRBD2. This CDR3 comprises 14 residues. Trimming cost V 4 bases and J 10 bases; bases outside gene matches: 10. Per the germline V gene, CDR1 is LNHDA and CDR2 is SQIVND (reference sequence). CDR3 protein: CASSSGGGSGEQFF. CDR3 in DNA: TGTGCCAGTAGTAGCGGGGGAGGGTCGGGAGAGCAGTTCTTC. The variable domain in full, with the rest retrieved from reference TRBV19 and TRBJ2-1, is DGGITQSPKYLFRKEGQNVTLSCEQNLNHDAMYWYRQDPGQGLRLIYYSQIVNDFQKGDIAEGYSVSREKKESFPLTVTSAQKNPTAFYLCASSSGGGSGEQFFGPGTRLTVL.